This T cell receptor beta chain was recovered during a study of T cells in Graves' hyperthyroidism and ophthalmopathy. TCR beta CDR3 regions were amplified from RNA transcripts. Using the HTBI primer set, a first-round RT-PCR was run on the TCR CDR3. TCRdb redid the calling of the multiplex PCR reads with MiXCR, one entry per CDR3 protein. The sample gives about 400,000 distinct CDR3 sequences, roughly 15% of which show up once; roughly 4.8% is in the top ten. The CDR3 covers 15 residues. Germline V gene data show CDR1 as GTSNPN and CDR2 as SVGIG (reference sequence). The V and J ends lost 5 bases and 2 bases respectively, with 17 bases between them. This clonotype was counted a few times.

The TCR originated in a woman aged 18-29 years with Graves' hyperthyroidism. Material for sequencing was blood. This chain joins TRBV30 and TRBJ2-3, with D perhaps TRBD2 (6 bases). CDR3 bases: TGTGCCTGGGCGGTTACGGCGGGACTCACAGATACGCAGTATTTT. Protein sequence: CAWAVTAGLTDTQYF.